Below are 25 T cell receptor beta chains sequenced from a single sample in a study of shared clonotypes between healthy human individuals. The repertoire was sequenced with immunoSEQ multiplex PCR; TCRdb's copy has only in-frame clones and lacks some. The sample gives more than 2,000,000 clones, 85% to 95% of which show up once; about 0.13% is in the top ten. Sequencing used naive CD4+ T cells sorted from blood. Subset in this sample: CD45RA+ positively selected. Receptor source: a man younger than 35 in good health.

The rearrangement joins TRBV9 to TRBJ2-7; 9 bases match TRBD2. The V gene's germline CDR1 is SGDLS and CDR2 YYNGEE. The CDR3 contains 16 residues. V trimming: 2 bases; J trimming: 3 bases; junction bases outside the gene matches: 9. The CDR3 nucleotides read TGTGCCAGCAGCGTCTCCCAGGGACTAGCAATCTACGAGCAGTACTTC. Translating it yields CASSVSQGLAIYEQYF. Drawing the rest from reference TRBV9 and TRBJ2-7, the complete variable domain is DSGVTQTPKHLITATGQRVTLRCSPRSGDLSVYWYQQSLDQGLQFLIQYYNGEERAKGNILERFSAQQFPDLHSELNLSSLELGDSALYFCASSVSQGLAIYEQYFGPGTRLTVT.

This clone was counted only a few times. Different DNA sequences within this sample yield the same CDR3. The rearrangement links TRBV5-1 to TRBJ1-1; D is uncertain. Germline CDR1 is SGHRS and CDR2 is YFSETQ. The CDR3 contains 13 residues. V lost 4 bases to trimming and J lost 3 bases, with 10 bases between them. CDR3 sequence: CASSLSVDTEAFF. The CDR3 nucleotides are TGCGCCAGCAGCCTATCCGTTGACACTGAAGCTTTCTTT.

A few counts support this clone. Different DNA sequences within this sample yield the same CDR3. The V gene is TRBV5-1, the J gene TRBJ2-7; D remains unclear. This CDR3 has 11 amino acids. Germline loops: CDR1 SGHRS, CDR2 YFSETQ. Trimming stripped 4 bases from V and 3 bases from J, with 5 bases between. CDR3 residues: CASSPGYEQYF. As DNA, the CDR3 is TGCGCCAGCAGCCCTGGCTACGAGCAGTACTTC.

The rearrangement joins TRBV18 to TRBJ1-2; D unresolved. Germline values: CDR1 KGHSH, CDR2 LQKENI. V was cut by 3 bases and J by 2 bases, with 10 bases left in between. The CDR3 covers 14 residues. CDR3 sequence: CASSPSTENYGYTF. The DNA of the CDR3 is TGTGCCAGCTCACCTTCGACGGAGAACTATGGCTACACCTTC. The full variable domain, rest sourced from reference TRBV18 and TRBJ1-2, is NAGVMQNPRHLVRRRGQEARLRCSPMKGHSHVYWYRQLPEEGLKFMVYLQKENIIDESGMPKERFSAEFPKEGPSILRIQQVVRGDSAAYFCASSPSTENYGYTFGSGTRLTVV.

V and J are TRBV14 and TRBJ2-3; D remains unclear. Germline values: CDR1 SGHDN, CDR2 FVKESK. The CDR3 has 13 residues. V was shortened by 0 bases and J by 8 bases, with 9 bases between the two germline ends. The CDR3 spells CASSQDYRGTQYF. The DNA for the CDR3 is TGTGCCAGCAGCCAAGATTACCGCGGTACGCAGTATTTT.

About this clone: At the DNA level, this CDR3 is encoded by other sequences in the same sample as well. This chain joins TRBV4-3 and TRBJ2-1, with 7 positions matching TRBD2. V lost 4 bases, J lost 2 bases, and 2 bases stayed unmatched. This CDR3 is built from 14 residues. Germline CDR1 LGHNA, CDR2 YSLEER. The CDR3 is CASSPGLAYNEQFF. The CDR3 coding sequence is TGCGCCAGCAGCCCCGGACTAGCCTACAATGAGCAGTTCTTC.

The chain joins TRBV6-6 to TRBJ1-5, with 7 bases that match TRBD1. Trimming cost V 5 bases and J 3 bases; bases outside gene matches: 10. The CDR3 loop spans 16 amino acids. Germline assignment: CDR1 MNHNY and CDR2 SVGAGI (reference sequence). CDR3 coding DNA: TGTGCCAGCAGTAATGACAGGGCAAAGAACAATCAGCCCCAGCATTTT. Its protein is CASSNDRAKNNQPQHF.

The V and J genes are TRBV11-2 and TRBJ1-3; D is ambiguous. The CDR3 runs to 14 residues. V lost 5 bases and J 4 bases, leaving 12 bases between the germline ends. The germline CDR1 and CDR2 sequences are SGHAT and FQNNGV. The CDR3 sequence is CASSIPGWGNTIYF. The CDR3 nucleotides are TGTGCCAGCAGCATCCCCGGGTGGGGAAACACCATATATTTT.

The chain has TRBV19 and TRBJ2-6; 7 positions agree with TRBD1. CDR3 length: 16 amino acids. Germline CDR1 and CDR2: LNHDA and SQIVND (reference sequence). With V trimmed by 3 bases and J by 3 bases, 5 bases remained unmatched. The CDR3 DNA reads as TGTGCCAGTAGTATCCGACAGGGCGGTGGGGCCAACGTCCTGACTTTC. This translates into CASSIRQGGGANVLTF.

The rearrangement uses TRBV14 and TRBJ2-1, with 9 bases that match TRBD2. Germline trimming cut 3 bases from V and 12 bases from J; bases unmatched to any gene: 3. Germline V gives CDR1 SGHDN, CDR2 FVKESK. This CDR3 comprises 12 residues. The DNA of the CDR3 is TGTGCCAGCAGCCACCGCGGGGGGGTGCAGTTCTTC. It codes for CASSHRGGVQFF.

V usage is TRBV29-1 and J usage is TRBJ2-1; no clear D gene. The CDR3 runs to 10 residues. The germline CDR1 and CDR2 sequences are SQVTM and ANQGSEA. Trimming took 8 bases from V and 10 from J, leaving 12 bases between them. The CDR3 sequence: CSPILREQFF. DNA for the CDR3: TGCAGCCCCATACTTAGAGAGCAGTTCTTC.

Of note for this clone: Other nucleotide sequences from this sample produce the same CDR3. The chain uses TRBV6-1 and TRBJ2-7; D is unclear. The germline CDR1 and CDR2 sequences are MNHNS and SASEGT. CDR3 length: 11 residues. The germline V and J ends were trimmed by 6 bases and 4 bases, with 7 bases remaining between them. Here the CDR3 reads CASRDRYEQYF. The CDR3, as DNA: TGTGCCAGCAGGGATAGGTACGAGCAGTACTTC.

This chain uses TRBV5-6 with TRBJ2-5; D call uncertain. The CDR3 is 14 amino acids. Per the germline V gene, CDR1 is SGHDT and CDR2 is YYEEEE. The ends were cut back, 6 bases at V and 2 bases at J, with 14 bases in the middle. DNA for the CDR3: TGTGCCAGCACCCCTCGACATCGGCAAGAGACCCAGTACTTC. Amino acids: CASTPRHRQETQYF.

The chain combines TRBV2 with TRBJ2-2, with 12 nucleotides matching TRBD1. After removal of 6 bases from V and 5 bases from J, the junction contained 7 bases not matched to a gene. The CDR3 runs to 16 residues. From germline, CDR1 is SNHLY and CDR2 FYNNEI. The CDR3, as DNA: TGTGCCAGCAGACGGGACAGGGGGCGCGGAACCGGGGAGCTGTTTTTT. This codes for CASRRDRGRGTGELFF.

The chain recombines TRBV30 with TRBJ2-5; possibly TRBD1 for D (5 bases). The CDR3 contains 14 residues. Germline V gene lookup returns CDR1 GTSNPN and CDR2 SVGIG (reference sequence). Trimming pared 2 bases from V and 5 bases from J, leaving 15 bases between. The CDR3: CAWSQQGFGETQYF. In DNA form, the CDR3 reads TGTGCCTGGAGTCAGCAGGGTTTTGGCGAGACCCAGTACTTC. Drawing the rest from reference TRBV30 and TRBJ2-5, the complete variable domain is SQTIHQWPATLVQPVGSPLSLECTVEGTSNPNLYWYRQAAGRGLQLLFYSVGIGQISSEVPQNLSASRPQDRQFILSSKKLLLSDSGFYLCAWSQQGFGETQYFGPGTRLLVL.

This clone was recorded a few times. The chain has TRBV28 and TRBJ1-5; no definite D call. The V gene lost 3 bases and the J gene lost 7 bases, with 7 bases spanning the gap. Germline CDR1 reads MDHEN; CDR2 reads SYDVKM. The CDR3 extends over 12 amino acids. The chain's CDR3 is CASSFEVQPQHF. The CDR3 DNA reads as TGTGCCAGCAGTTTTGAGGTGCAGCCCCAGCATTTT.

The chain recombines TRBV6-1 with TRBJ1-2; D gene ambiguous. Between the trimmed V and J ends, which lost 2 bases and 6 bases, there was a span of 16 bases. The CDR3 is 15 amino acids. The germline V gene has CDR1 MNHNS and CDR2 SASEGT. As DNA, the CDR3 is TGTGCCAGCAGTGAAAGTGTGGGTCAGGTAGATGGCTACACCTTC. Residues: CASSESVGQVDGYTF.

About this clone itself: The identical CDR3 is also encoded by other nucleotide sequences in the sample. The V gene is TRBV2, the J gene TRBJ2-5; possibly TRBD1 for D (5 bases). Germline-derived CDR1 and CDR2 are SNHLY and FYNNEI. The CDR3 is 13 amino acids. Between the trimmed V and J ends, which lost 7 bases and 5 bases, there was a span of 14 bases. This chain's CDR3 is CASTGRGRETQYF. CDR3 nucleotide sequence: TGTGCCAGCACCGGAAGGGGCCGGGAGACCCAGTACTTC.

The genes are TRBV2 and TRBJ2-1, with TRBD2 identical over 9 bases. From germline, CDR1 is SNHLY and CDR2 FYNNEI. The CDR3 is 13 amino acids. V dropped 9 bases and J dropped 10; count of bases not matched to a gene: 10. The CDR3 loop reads CASGLAGLGEQFF. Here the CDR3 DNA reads TGTGCCAGTGGGCTAGCGGGGCTCGGGGAGCAGTTCTTC.

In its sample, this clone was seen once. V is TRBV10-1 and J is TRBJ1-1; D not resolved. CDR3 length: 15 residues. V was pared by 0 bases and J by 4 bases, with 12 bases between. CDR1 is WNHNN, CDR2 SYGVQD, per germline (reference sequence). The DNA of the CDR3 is TGCGCCAGCAGTGAGTCGCTGGGAGGGAGCACTGAAGCTTTCTTT. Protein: CASSESLGGSTEAFF.

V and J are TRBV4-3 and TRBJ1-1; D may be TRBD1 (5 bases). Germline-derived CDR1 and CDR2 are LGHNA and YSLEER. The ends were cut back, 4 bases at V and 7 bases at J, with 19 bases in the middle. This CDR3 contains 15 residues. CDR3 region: CASSLKRWGVGEAFF. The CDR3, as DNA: TGCGCCAGCAGCCTAAAACGATGGGGGGTAGGTGAAGCTTTCTTT.

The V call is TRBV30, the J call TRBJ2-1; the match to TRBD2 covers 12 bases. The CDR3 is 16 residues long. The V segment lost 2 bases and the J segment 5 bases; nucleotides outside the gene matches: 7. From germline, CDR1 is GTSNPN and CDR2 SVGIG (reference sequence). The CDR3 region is CAWSFRLAGAHNEQFF. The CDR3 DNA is TGTGCCTGGAGTTTTAGACTAGCGGGAGCTCACAATGAGCAGTTCTTC. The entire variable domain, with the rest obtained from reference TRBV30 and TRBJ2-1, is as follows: SQTIHQWPATLVQPVGSPLSLECTVEGTSNPNLYWYRQAAGRGLQLLFYSVGIGQISSEVPQNLSASRPQDRQFILSSKKLLLSDSGFYLCAWSFRLAGAHNEQFFGPGTRLTVL.

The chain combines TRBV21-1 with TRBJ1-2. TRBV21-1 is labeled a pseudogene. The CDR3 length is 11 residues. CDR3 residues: CASSTGYGYTF. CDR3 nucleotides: TGTGCCAGCAGCACGGGCTATGGCTACACCTTC.

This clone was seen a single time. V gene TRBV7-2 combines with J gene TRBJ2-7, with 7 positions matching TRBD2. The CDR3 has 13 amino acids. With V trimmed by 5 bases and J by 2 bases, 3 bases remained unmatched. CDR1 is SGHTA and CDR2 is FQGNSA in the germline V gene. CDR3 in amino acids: CASSHRGAYEQYF. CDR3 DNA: TGTGCCAGCAGCCACCGGGGGGCCTACGAGCAGTACTTC.

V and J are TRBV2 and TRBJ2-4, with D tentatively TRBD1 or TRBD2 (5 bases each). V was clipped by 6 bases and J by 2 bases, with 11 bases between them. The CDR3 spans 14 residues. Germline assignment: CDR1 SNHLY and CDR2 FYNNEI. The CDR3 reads CASRAEGPKNIQYF. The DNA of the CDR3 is TGTGCCAGCAGGGCAGAGGGACCCAAAAACATTCAGTACTTC.